This entry describes one TCR beta chain. Its antigen target is currently unknown. The sample holds no much larger clone one base away, and base qualities are not on file. TCRbeta CDR3 regions were amplified from genomic DNA using the immunoSEQ Assay, a bias-controlled multiplex PCR. Per the original workflow: The number of nucleated cells in each sample was estimated from the amplification of reference gene primers within the assay. To quantify the absolute abundance of each unique TCRbeta CDR3 rearrangement, sequence reads were collapsed and filtered. For each sample, productive Simpson clonality was calculated as the square root of Simpson's diversity index over productive rearrangements. TCRdb re-hosts the immuneACCESS table, in-frame sequences only. Its copies lack some clones; in the studies checked, an unresolved V gene accounts for under half of them, and the cause for the rest is not known. V and J calls and clone size are copied from that table; D and trimming were computed from the DNA. This sample holds under 75,000 clones; 75% to 85% were observed only once. Clones ranked in the top ten supply roughly 20% of the sample.

The sample originates from a study of blood T cell repertoires in COVID-19 (dated by TCRdb to between 2020 and 2021). At the level of the whole study: Collaborator samples came from the United States, Italy and Spain and covered acute and convalescent phases of COVID-19. The prospective study material was composed of cDNA or gDNA derived from T cells, B-cell-depleted T cells, or PBMCs. Subjects who had been exposed to COVID-19, were actively infected with it, or had recovered from it provided the deeply sampled blood TCRbeta repertoires that made up the dataset. The repertoires were released in a freely available public database meant as a resource for research on the immune response to SARS-CoV-2. Samples came from the ongoing ImmuneRACE study (first 160 participants) plus 1,254 subjects from 6 global collaborators. A de-identified subject ID, COVID-19 status, age in years and sex were almost always included in the sample metadata. Where available, HLA class I and class II types were obtained from metadata supplied by the sample provider rather than from assay-based typing.

V and J are truncated by 0 bases and 5 bases respectively, leaving an intervening sequence of 13 bases. Including the terminal cysteine and phenylalanine, the CDR3 comprises 15 residues. The only DNA kept is the CDR3, 45 bases in frame from the first base. Based on the germline V gene (reference sequence), the CDR1 and CDR2 sequences are LNHDA and SQIVND. Paper-wide results and their limitations: The amount of clinical and demographic metadata varied by source and participant and was provided uncurated.

Samples from volunteer blood donors who had recovered from COVID-19 were contributed by a second Seattle source. The collaborating institutions used their own protocols to collect whole blood in K2EDTA tubes. For TCRbeta analysis, collaborators shipped samples in one of three forms: frozen whole blood, isolated PBMCs, or DNA extracted from either of those sample types. The material sequenced was peripheral blood. The sequence came from a man between 65 and 80 years old who had recovered from COVID-19. The chain couples TRBV19 to TRBJ1-1, with the D gene call left open. The sequenced DNA is TGTGCCAGTAGTATAGATACGTTGGAGGGAACTGAAGCTTTCTTT. Its translation reads: CASSIDTLEGTEAFF.